This T cell receptor beta chain comes out of a study of beta chain features in type 1 diabetes (dated by TCRdb to the late 2010s). About the investigation overall: Mean age, gender distribution, total cell number and subset yield were not different between patients and healthy donors. A total of some 110 million sorted cells were examined across all samples, and the number of cells per subset was strongly correlated with RNA yield. Whereas all 28 donors provided naive and central memory subsets, regulatory and stem cell-like memory subsets were isolated from just 8 patients and roughly 8 healthy donors. The study compared the TCRB repertoires of sorted circulating CD4+ T cell subsets in recently diagnosed type 1 diabetes patients with those in matched healthy donors.

The entire amount of isolated RNA was reverse transcribed using the High Capacity cDNA Reverse Transcription Kit, so the sequenced TCRB transcripts were expressed ones. Naive, central memory and regulatory T cell samples underwent deep immunoSEQ sequencing, averaging about 3.57 million total reads per sample. Sorted cells were lysed in RLT buffer, and RNA was extracted using DNase-treated RNeasy Micro or Mini kits according to cell number. Each cell subset was processed on its own to prevent cross-contamination, while patient and healthy donor samples were processed together. TCRB sequences were amplified from cDNA with the immunoSEQ multiplex PCR, producing 87-bp fragments spanning the CDR3 region. Sequencing of the amplicons was performed on the Illumina HiSeq platform. The original methods were these. Synthetic template baselines were used to correct PCR bias computationally, reads within Hamming distance 2 were collapsed, and singletons that could not be merged were discarded. By aligning reads against IMGT, V, D and J genes, CDR3 length, and insertions or deletions at six rearrangement sites were assigned. Clonotype counts were normalized to sorted cell number within each subset before computing true diversity and Gini coefficients with the tcR R package. Repertoire sharing was quantified using the overlap coefficient calculated on TCRB nucleotide sequences. Out-of-frame TCRB sequences from naive cells were analyzed to stand in for the pre-selection repertoire. TCRdb holds this immuneACCESS table with in-frame rearrangements only. Some clones are missing; in checked studies, unresolved V genes explain under half, and the rest has no known cause. Clone size and V and J calls were adopted from that table, with D and trimming inferred from the DNA. The sample data list 850,000 to 900,000 clones, and around a sixth of these were observed just once. The ten largest clones add up to about 0.025% of the sample.

A single peripheral blood draw of around 100 mL on average was collected from each donor into heparinised tubes. A BD FACSAria II was used to sort naive, central memory, regulatory and stem cell-like memory CD4+ T cells with a panel that included CD45RO, CCR7, CD25, CD127, CD95 and CD27. A purity above 95% was achieved for all sorted populations. Right away, PBMCs were isolated by Lymphoprep density gradient centrifugation and were stained directly, with no culture step. To minimize batch effects, samples were stained and sorted in pairs, one healthy donor with one patient per experiment. On the study overall, not on this receptor specifically: A moderate but significant shortening of TCRB CDR3 length was observed in type 1 diabetes patients in all four CD4+ subsets. Because cDNA was sequenced instead of genomic DNA, activated cells with high expression could be over-represented, although the groups did not differ in activation or CD3 levels. Naive, central memory and regulatory TCRB repertoires appeared to be more similar among patients than among healthy donors. Patients with type 1 diabetes made fewer insertions and deleted more nucleotides at VDJ recombination sites, implying thymic rearrangement abnormalities. HLA sub-analyses involved small numbers of individuals, so any influence of HLA type on TCRB rearrangement remained unresolved. Shorter templates might be favored by PCR, yet because patient and control samples were amplified and corrected together, any such skew would affect both groups equally.

V lost 2 bases and J lost 4 bases; the stretch between them is 5 bases long. For CDR1 and CDR2, the germline V gene (reference sequence) lists SEHNR and FQNEAQ. Reading from cysteine to phenylalanine, the CDR3 counts 12 amino acids. The entry retains the CDR3 DNA only, 36 bases that are in frame from base 1. Note on this clone: No antigen is known for it. Per-base qualities were not stored, and no clone one base away is much larger.

The sequence derives from a woman between 18 and 29 years old in good health. The sample was naive CD4+ T cells from blood. Explained via the paper, the cell subset or site label denotes: true naive CD4+ T cells. Recombination joined TRBV7-9 with TRBJ1-2; the D gene cannot be named for sure. The DNA is TGTGCCAGCAGCTTAACCCGCTATGGCTACACCTTC. Translated, this gives CASSLTRYGYTF.